This T cell receptor (beta chain) was sequenced for a study of preoperative IRX-2 immunotherapy in early breast cancer. CDR1 and CDR2 from the germline V gene are LNHDA and SQIVND (reference sequence). V lost 3 bases and J 14 bases, leaving 22 bases between the germline ends. The CDR3 spans 15 residues. Profiled with immunoSEQ multiplex PCR; TCRdb holds only in-frame clones, not every one. Of fewer than 35,000 clones listed, over 85% were seen once; the top ten hold roughly 1.6%. As to treatment: preoperative locoregional IRX-2 cytokine immunotherapy. Samples came from a phase Ib trial of preoperative locoregional IRX-2 cytokine immunotherapy.

The chain joins TRBV19 to TRBJ1-4, with a possible D match to TRBD1 (5 bases). The sequence was obtained from a human donor with breast cancer. The sample was tumor tissue, taken after IRX-2 immunotherapy. DNA of the CDR3: TGTGCCAGTAGTATGGGGTGGGGCCAGATCCGTGCGCTGTTTTTT. It specifies CASSMGWGQIRALFF.